The rows below give T cell receptor beta chains drawn from one sample of a study of blood T cell repertoires in COVID-19. Sequencing used immunoSEQ multiplex PCR; TCRdb keeps in-frame clones, though not all of them. The sample lists about 300,000 clones, 70% to 90% occurring once. The material sequenced was peripheral blood. The source is a woman in her fifties or sixties with COVID-19, enrolled during active disease. CDR3s include the opening cysteine and the closing phenylalanine or tryptophan. D genes are given only for firm matches. Rows give clone size only sometimes, using once, few, many, or a class for an expanded clone.

J gene: TRBJ1-5; D gene: TRBD1; V gene: TRBV30; clone size: .; CDR3 protein: CAWSPGTALNQPQHF; CDR3 DNA: TGTGCCTGGAGTCCAGGGACAGCTTTGAATCAGCCCCAGCATTTT
J gene: TRBJ2-1; D gene: TRBD2; V gene: TRBV10-3; clone size: .; CDR3 protein: CAISDRAGEQGDEQFF; CDR3 DNA: TGTGCCATCAGTGACAGGGCGGGAGAACAAGGGGATGAGCAGTTCTTC
J gene: TRBJ2-2; D gene: .; V gene: TRBV5-1; clone size: .; CDR3 protein: CASVPTLGSATGELFF; CDR3 DNA: TGCGCCAGCGTCCCCACTCTGGGCTCAGCCACCGGGGAGCTGTTTTTT
J gene: TRBJ2-5; D gene: TRBD2; V gene: TRBV7-6; clone size: .; CDR3 protein: CASSFSGRASGETQYF; CDR3 DNA: TGTGCCAGCAGTTTCAGCGGGAGGGCCTCCGGGGAGACCCAGTACTTC
J gene: TRBJ2-3; D gene: TRBD1; V gene: TRBV3-1/TRBV3-2; clone size: .; CDR3 protein: CASSQRQGEADTQYF; CDR3 DNA: TGTGCCAGCAGCCAGCGACAGGGGGAGGCAGATACGCAGTATTTT
J gene: TRBJ2-7; D gene: .; V gene: TRBV6-1; clone size: .; CDR3 protein: CASSDWQADHYEQYF; CDR3 DNA: TGTGCCAGCAGTGATTGGCAGGCCGACCACTACGAGCAGTACTTC
J gene: TRBJ1-6; D gene: .; V gene: TRBV30; clone size: once; CDR3 protein: CAWRYRVTYNSPLHF; CDR3 DNA: TGTGCCTGGAGGTACAGGGTTACTTATAATTCACCCCTCCACTTT
J gene: TRBJ1-5; D gene: .; V gene: TRBV6-6; clone size: .; CDR3 protein: CASSRRQADQPQHF; CDR3 DNA: TGTGCCAGCAGCCGCAGACAGGCCGATCAGCCCCAGCATTTT
J gene: TRBJ2-1; D gene: .; V gene: TRBV19; clone size: .; CDR3 protein: CASSLDRNEQFF; CDR3 DNA: TGTGCCAGTAGTCTTGACAGGAATGAGCAGTTCTTC
J gene: TRBJ1-2; D gene: TRBD1; V gene: TRBV10-3; clone size: .; CDR3 protein: CAISRTGDFGYGYTF; CDR3 DNA: TGTGCCATCAGTCGGACAGGGGATTTCGGCTATGGCTACACCTTC
J gene: TRBJ1-6; D gene: .; V gene: TRBV18; clone size: .; CDR3 protein: CASSPSSSYNSPLHF; CDR3 DNA: TGTGCCAGCTCACCCTCGAGCTCCTATAATTCACCCCTCCACTTT
J gene: TRBJ2-1; D gene: TRBD2; V gene: TRBV7-2; clone size: .; CDR3 protein: CASSPNLLLAGVSGEQFF; CDR3 DNA: TGTGCCAGCAGCCCGAATTTGCTGCTAGCGGGAGTTTCAGGTGAGCAGTTCTTC
J gene: TRBJ1-6; D gene: TRBD1; V gene: TRBV7-6; clone size: .; CDR3 protein: CASSSGTDGTQIHF; CDR3 DNA: TGTGCCAGCAGCTCAGGGACAGACGGGACGCAGATCCACTTT
J gene: TRBJ1-1; D gene: .; V gene: TRBV18; clone size: .; CDR3 protein: CASSPPATGREAFF; CDR3 DNA: TGTGCCAGCTCACCACCGGCCACAGGGCGGGAAGCTTTCTTT
J gene: TRBJ1-2; D gene: TRBD1; V gene: TRBV5-5; clone size: .; CDR3 protein: CASSRQGAPYGYTF; CDR3 DNA: TGTGCCAGCAGCCGACAGGGGGCGCCTTATGGCTACACCTTC
J gene: TRBJ2-2; D gene: .; V gene: TRBV7-9; clone size: .; CDR3 protein: CASSLGQVTGELFF; CDR3 DNA: TGTGCCAGCAGCTTAGGGCAGGTTACCGGGGAGCTGTTTTTT
J gene: TRBJ2-5; D gene: TRBD1; V gene: TRBV19; clone size: .; CDR3 protein: CASSIAGTGKETQYF; CDR3 DNA: TGTGCCAGTAGTATCGCTGGGACAGGCAAAGAGACCCAGTACTTC
J gene: TRBJ1-3; D gene: .; V gene: TRBV18; clone size: .; CDR3 protein: CASSPQTPLLSGNTIYF; CDR3 DNA: TGTGCCAGCTCTCCGCAGACACCGCTCCTCTCTGGGAACACCATATATTTT
J gene: TRBJ1-2; D gene: TRBD1; V gene: TRBV10-3; clone size: .; CDR3 protein: CAISDWTGTNYGYTF; CDR3 DNA: TGTGCCATCAGTGATTGGACAGGCACTAACTATGGCTACACCTTC
J gene: TRBJ1-3; D gene: .; V gene: TRBV19; clone size: .; CDR3 protein: CASKITGSAGNTIYF; CDR3 DNA: TGTGCCAGTAAAATTACAGGAAGCGCTGGAAACACCATATATTTT
J gene: TRBJ1-4; D gene: TRBD1; V gene: TRBV7-9; clone size: .; CDR3 protein: CASRTGGANEKLFF; CDR3 DNA: TGTGCCAGCAGGACAGGGGGGGCTAATGAAAAACTGTTTTTT
J gene: TRBJ2-7; D gene: TRBD2; V gene: TRBV30; clone size: .; CDR3 protein: CAWSIRTSGRFAVYEQYF; CDR3 DNA: TGTGCCTGGAGTATCCGGACTAGCGGGAGGTTCGCGGTCTACGAGCAGTACTTC
J gene: TRBJ1-5; D gene: .; V gene: TRBV21-1; clone size: .; CDR3 protein: CASSKGGSRQPQHF; CDR3 DNA: TGTGCCAGCAGCAAAGGAGGCAGTAGGCAGCCCCAGCATTTT
J gene: TRBJ2-7; D gene: TRBD2; V gene: TRBV19; clone size: .; CDR3 protein: CASSETSGFSYEQYF; CDR3 DNA: TGTGCCAGTAGTGAGACTAGCGGCTTCTCCTACGAGCAGTACTTC
J gene: TRBJ2-2; D gene: TRBD2; V gene: TRBV5-1; clone size: .; CDR3 protein: CASSPTSGRSSGELFF; CDR3 DNA: TGCGCCAGCAGCCCTACTAGCGGGAGGTCCTCCGGGGAGCTGTTTTTT
J gene: TRBJ2-7; D gene: .; V gene: TRBV29-1; clone size: .; CDR3 protein: CSAVGGYEQYF; CDR3 DNA: TGCAGCGCAGTAGGGGGTTACGAGCAGTACTTC
J gene: TRBJ2-2; D gene: .; V gene: TRBV9; clone size: .; CDR3 protein: CASSESGTPTGELFF; CDR3 DNA: TGTGCCAGCAGCGAGTCCGGGACACCCACCGGGGAGCTGTTTTTT
J gene: TRBJ1-2; D gene: .; V gene: TRBV7-2; clone size: .; CDR3 protein: CASSPSYGYTF; CDR3 DNA: TGTGCCAGCAGCCCCTCCTATGGCTACACCTTC
J gene: TRBJ1-6; D gene: TRBD1; V gene: TRBV2; clone size: once; CDR3 protein: CASSDNRGPSPLHF; CDR3 DNA: TGTGCCAGCAGTGACAACAGGGGGCCTTCACCCCTCCACTTT
J gene: TRBJ1-5; D gene: TRBD1; V gene: TRBV2; clone size: .; CDR3 protein: CASRLGQPPNQPQHF; CDR3 DNA: TGTGCCAGCAGATTGGGACAGCCTCCCAATCAGCCCCAGCATTTT
J gene: TRBJ1-1; D gene: .; V gene: TRBV11-1; clone size: .; CDR3 protein: CASSFGPGLGGREAFF; CDR3 DNA: .
J gene: TRBJ2-3; D gene: TRBD2; V gene: TRBV5-1; clone size: .; CDR3 protein: CASSLGTSGRDTQYF; CDR3 DNA: TGCGCCAGCAGCTTAGGGACTAGCGGGAGGGATACGCAGTATTTT
J gene: TRBJ2-2; D gene: TRBD2; V gene: TRBV5-6; clone size: few; CDR3 protein: CASSLEGRGSRGGELFF; CDR3 DNA: TGTGCCAGCAGCTTGGAAGGACGCGGGAGCCGCGGCGGGGAGCTGTTTTTT
J gene: TRBJ2-2; D gene: .; V gene: TRBV2; clone size: once; CDR3 protein: CASSSSASATGELFF; CDR3 DNA: TGTGCCAGCAGCTCCAGCGCTAGCGCGACCGGGGAGCTGTTTTTT
J gene: TRBJ1-4; D gene: .; V gene: TRBV5-1; clone size: .; CDR3 protein: CASSSGGATNEKLFF; CDR3 DNA: TGCGCCAGCAGCTCTGGGGGGGCCACTAATGAAAAACTGTTTTTT
J gene: TRBJ2-7; D gene: TRBD2; V gene: TRBV18; clone size: .; CDR3 protein: CASSPVSGSTYEQYF; CDR3 DNA: TGTGCCAGCTCACCAGTAAGCGGGAGTACCTACGAGCAGTACTTC
J gene: TRBJ2-7; D gene: .; V gene: TRBV2; clone size: .; CDR3 protein: CASSRDVDSYEQYF; CDR3 DNA: TGTGCCAGCAGTCGGGATGTCGACTCCTACGAGCAGTACTTC
J gene: TRBJ1-2; D gene: TRBD1; V gene: TRBV27; clone size: .; CDR3 protein: CASSFGTGVGYTF; CDR3 DNA: TGTGCCAGCAGTTTTGGGACAGGGGTCGGCTACACCTTC
J gene: TRBJ2-1; D gene: TRBD2; V gene: TRBV20-1; clone size: .; CDR3 protein: CSASQHGLAGRSEQFF; CDR3 DNA: TGCAGTGCTAGTCAGCACGGACTAGCGGGGAGGAGTGAGCAGTTCTTC
J gene: TRBJ1-4; D gene: TRBD1; V gene: TRBV7-9; clone size: once; CDR3 protein: CAVEGAHSATNEKLFF; CDR3 DNA: TGTGCCGTAGAGGGGGCCCACAGTGCAACTAATGAAAAACTGTTTTTT
J gene: TRBJ2-7; D gene: TRBD1; V gene: TRBV25-1; clone size: .; CDR3 protein: CASDRGLDEQYF; CDR3 DNA: TGTGCCAGCGACAGGGGGCTGGACGAGCAGTACTTC
J gene: TRBJ2-1; D gene: TRBD1; V gene: TRBV19; clone size: .; CDR3 protein: CASSSGGTGSYNEQFF; CDR3 DNA: TGTGCCAGTAGTAGTGGCGGGACAGGGTCATACAATGAGCAGTTCTTC
J gene: TRBJ2-6; D gene: TRBD1; V gene: TRBV18; clone size: .; CDR3 protein: CASSRPTGGSGANVLTF; CDR3 DNA: TGTGCCAGCTCACGACCGACAGGGGGCTCTGGGGCCAACGTCCTGACTTTC